This T cell receptor (beta chain) appears in the sequencing data of a study of blood T cell repertoires in COVID-19. The overall study: Collection of acute and convalescent COVID-19 samples took place in the United States, Italy and Spain. T cells, B-cell-depleted T cells, or PBMCs supplied cDNA or gDNA.

TCRdb's copy holds only in-frame clones and misses some; the assay was immunoSEQ multiplex PCR. The table lists about 160,000 clones, about 90% of them singletons. The sequenced sample consisted of peripheral blood. This clonotype originated in a young man with COVID-19, enrolled during active disease.

The CDR3 DNA reads TGTGCCAGTAGTTTGAGCGGGATTACCTACGAGCAGTACTTC. Translation gives CASSLSGITYEQYF. V gene TRBV19 combines with J gene TRBJ2-7; 7 bases line up with TRBD2. CDR1 and CDR2 from the germline V gene are LNHDA and SQIVND (reference sequence). The junction had 6 bases not matched to a gene; V was cut back by 5 bases and J by 2 bases. The CDR3 runs to 14 residues.